What follows is one TCR beta chain and its context. This clonotype was seen ten or more times. Its binding antigen is unknown. No much larger clonotype is one base removed from it; base qualities were not supplied. This sample is drawn from a study of T-cell reconstitution after alpha-beta-depleted transplantation in children (dated by TCRdb to 2016 to 2017). With regard to the full study: Using TCR repertoire profiling, the study quantitatively followed how T-cell immune reconstitution unfolded in children after TCRalphabeta/CD19-depleted allogeneic hematopoietic cell transplantation.

This specimen's treatment or condition label, interpreted: allogeneic hematopoietic cell transplantation with graft depleted of TCRalphabeta T cells and CD19 B cells. TCRalphabeta/CD19-depleted allogeneic hematopoietic cell grafts were given to the transplant recipients, all of whom were children. The CDR3 numbers 15 residues from cysteine through phenylalanine. The entry retains the CDR3 DNA only, 45 bases that are in frame from base 1. A distance of 11 bases separates the germline ends of V and J, which lose 4 bases and 2 bases respectively. From a lookup of the germline V gene, CDR1 and CDR2 are SGHDN and FVKESK. The protocol used for the library was PCR. These reads were obtained on an Illumina HiSeq 2500. Molecular barcoding was employed in the preparation of TCR libraries, with unique molecular identifiers being used to normalize TCRbeta repertoire quantification. The public reads were run again by TCRdb, first through fastp at Q25 and then through MiXCR, and only productive beta chains were kept. Rows are unified per CDR3 protein, each entry keeping the most common DNA and genes. The sample has around 490,000 distinct CDR3 sequences on record, about 10% of them singletons. The biggest ten clones account for 12% to 15% of the sample.

Results the study describes overall, beyond this receptor: In some patients, the high TCRbeta diversity seen at day 60 was put down to recipient T cells and intrathymic progenitors that had survived conditioning. Hyperexpanded clone frequencies declined over subsequent months; after one year, T-cell counts and TCRbeta diversity were mostly attributed to newly produced T cells. The apparently early alphabetaT-cell count recovery about two months after transplant was reportedly dependent on only several hundred rapidly expanded clones derived from non-depleted graft cells.

The chain was built from TRBV14 and TRBJ2-2, with the D gene not clear enough to name. The starting material was PBMCs, mostly from graft donor cells, obtained 180 days after TCRalphabeta/CD19-depleted stem cell transplant. This clonotype was obtained from a female patient aged 2-9 years who had a stem cell transplant for aplastic anemia, so the T cells may come from the graft donor. Here is the DNA: TGTGCCAGCAGCCGATTGCCCTTTAACACCGGGGAGCTGTTTTTT. Its amino acids are CASSRLPFNTGELFF.